One and the same sample provided the 29 T cell receptor beta chains below, sequenced in a study of early T cells in non-severe SARS-CoV-2 infection. TCRdb re-called the 5' RACE reads with MiXCR, one entry per CDR3 protein. The repertoire holds about 48,000 distinct CDR3 sequences, 7% to 9% seen once, with approximately 6.3% in the top ten. The sequenced sample was whole blood. These receptors were taken from an adult who was a healthcare worker with PCR-confirmed SARS-CoV-2 infection or an uninfected control (not recorded which).

The chain combines TRBV12-3 or TRBV12-4 with TRBJ1-6, with D perhaps TRBD1 (5 bases). Trimming took off 6 bases at V and 0 bases at J, with 9 bases between the two ends. The CDR3 is 15 amino acids. The DNA for the CDR3 is TGTGCCAGCAGGTGGAGGGGCTCCTATAATTCACCCCTCCACTTT. This encodes CASRWRGSYNSPLHF.

This clonotype occurred many times. The chain uses TRBV28 and TRBJ1-3, with D unresolved. The CDR3 consists of 15 residues. V was pared by 3 bases and J by 3 bases, with 12 bases between. The V gene's germline CDR1 is MDHEN and CDR2 SYDVKM. CDR3 in amino acids: CASSFTRRSGNTIYF. Here the CDR3 DNA reads TGTGCCAGCAGTTTTACAAGACGTAGTGGAAACACCATATATTTT.

This clonotype was detected many times. The chain employs TRBV27 and TRBJ2-3, with TRBD1 matching over 7 bases. V lost 0 bases to trimming and J lost 2 bases; unmatched junction nucleotides: 5. Germline V gene sequence: CDR1 MNHEY, CDR2 SMNVEV (reference sequence). The length of the CDR3 is 16 residues. The CDR3 DNA reads as TGTGCCAGCAGTTTATCTCCTACAGGGGCCACAGATACGCAGTATTTT. This encodes CASSLSPTGATDTQYF.

Notes on this clonotype: A much larger clone is a single base away; this may be a read error. J is TRBJ1-2 and V is TRBV2, with unresolved D. This CDR3 has 13 residues. CDR1 is SNHLY and CDR2 is FYNNEI in the germline V gene. The CDR3 nucleotides are TGTGTCAGCTTCCGGATAGGCAACTATGGCTACACCTTC. This encodes CVSFRIGNYGYTF.

This clonotype was seen at least ten times. This chain joins TRBV27 and TRBJ2-6; D is unresolved. V was cut by 2 bases and J by 0 bases, with 11 bases left in between. The CDR3 has 17 residues. Germline V lookup: CDR1 MNHEY, CDR2 SMNVEV (reference sequence). The CDR3 DNA follows: TGTGCCAGCAGTTTAGGGCGTCAGATCTCTGGGGCCAACGTCCTGACTTTC. Its translation is CASSLGRQISGANVLTF.

This clonotype was counted between two and nine times. This chain's CDR3 is CASRIRDSSQETQYF. CDR3 DNA sequence: TGTGCCAGCAGGATAAGGGACTCCTCCCAAGAGACCCAGTACTTC. The rearrangement uses TRBV6-6 and TRBJ2-5, with D possibly being TRBD2 (6 bases). This CDR3 region has 15 residues. CDR1 and CDR2 (germline): MNHNY, SVGAGI (reference sequence). Trimming stripped 6 bases from V and 1 base from J, with 15 bases between.

J is TRBJ1-1 and V is TRBV7-9; D is unclear. V lost 6 bases and J lost 0, with 14 bases in between. From germline, CDR1 is SEHNR and CDR2 FQNEAQ (reference sequence). The CDR3 totals 15 residues. CDR3 sequence reads: CASSRVGGMNTEAFF. The CDR3 nucleotides read TGTGCCAGCAGTAGAGTAGGCGGGATGAACACTGAAGCTTTCTTT.

The genes are TRBV6-1 and TRBJ1-2; no reliable D call. Trimming removed 1 base at V and 0 bases at J, with 9 bases between. CDR3 length: 15 residues. Germline V lookup: CDR1 MNHNS, CDR2 SASEGT. The DNA for the CDR3 is TGTGCCAGCAGTGAAGTGCCAGGATCTAACTATGGCTACACCTTC. This codes for CASSEVPGSNYGYTF.

This clonotype was observed at least ten times. The gene calls are TRBV11-2 and TRBJ2-7; D possibly corresponds to TRBD2 (7 bases). V gave up 2 bases and J gave up 4 bases, with 18 bases separating them. The CDR3 is made up of 16 amino acids. In germline, CDR1 is SGHAT, CDR2 FQNNGV. This CDR3 is CASSLTISGGGYEQYF. CDR3 bases: TGTGCCAGCAGCTTAACGATTTCGGGGGGCGGGTACGAGCAGTACTTC.

In this sample, this clonotype turned up many times. The CDR3 DNA sequence: TGCAGTGCTTCCGAAGCTGGAGGAAGCAATCAGCCCCAGCATTTT. Translation: CSASEAGGSNQPQHF. V is TRBV20-1 and J is TRBJ1-5; D call uncertain. CDR3 length equals 15 residues. With 5 bases removed from V and 1 base from J, the gap between germline ends came to 15 bases. Looked up from germline, CDR1 is DFQATT and CDR2 is SNEGSKA (reference sequence).

This clonotype was seen a few times. This chain links TRBV7-6 with TRBJ2-2; D is possibly TRBD1 or TRBD2 (6 bases each). Trimming cost V 5 bases and J 5 bases, with 15 bases left between them. The CDR3 is made up of 15 amino acids. Germline-derived CDR1 and CDR2 are SGHVS and FNYEAQ. The CDR3 sequence is CASSRLQGGTGELFF. In DNA, the CDR3 is TGTGCCAGCAGCCGCTTACAGGGAGGTACCGGGGAGCTGTTTTTT.

This clonotype was seen a few times. The CDR3 region has the DNA TGCGCCAGCAGTTGGGACAGGGGGCGAGGCTACACCTTC. Protein sequence: CASSWDRGRGYTF. This rearrangement joins TRBV5-1 to TRBJ1-2, with 12 bases identical to TRBD1. V lost 5 bases to trimming and J lost 8 bases; unmatched junction nucleotides: 4. Germline CDR1 reads SGHRS; CDR2 reads YFSETQ. The CDR3 is made up of 13 amino acids.

With regard to this clonotype: A read error may account for a junction end that differs from germline. V usage is TRBV12-3 or TRBV12-4 and J usage is TRBJ2-5; TRBD2 aligns across 7 bases. The CDR3 has 13 amino acids. CDR3 protein: CASSIAGQETQYF. The CDR3 DNA is TGTGCCAGCAGTATAGCGGGCCAAGAGACCCAGTACTTC.

This clonotype was seen many times. The J gene is TRBJ1-5, the V gene TRBV19; D remains ambiguous. V lost 7 bases to trimming and J lost 4 bases, with 11 bases between them. From germline, CDR1 is LNHDA and CDR2 SQIVND (reference sequence). This CDR3 is built from 13 residues. The CDR3 loop reads CASNQGGNQPQHF. CDR3 nucleotide sequence: TGTGCCAGTAACCAAGGTGGGAATCAGCCCCAGCATTTT. The whole variable domain, filled in from reference TRBV19 and TRBJ1-5, reads DGGITQSPKYLFRKEGQNVTLSCEQNLNHDAMYWYRQDPGQGLRLIYYSQIVNDFQKGDIAEGYSVSREKKESFPLTVTSAQKNPTAFYLCASNQGGNQPQHFGDGTRLSIL.

This clonotype was seen a handful of times. V gene TRBV15 combines with J gene TRBJ2-7; no clear D. The CDR3 has 13 residues. Germline CDR1 reads LNHNV; CDR2 reads YYDKDF (reference sequence). Trimming removed 4 bases at V and 3 bases at J, with 10 bases between. The CDR3 sequence: CATSTINGYEQYF. The CDR3, as DNA: TGTGCCACCAGCACTATAAACGGCTACGAGCAGTACTTC.

In its sample, this clonotype was seen many times. The chain carries TRBV18 and TRBJ1-1, with D perhaps matching TRBD1 (5 bases). Trimming took off 6 bases at V and 0 bases at J, with 8 bases between the two ends. Per the germline V gene, CDR1 is KGHSH and CDR2 is LQKENI. This CDR3 contains 13 residues. The CDR3 DNA reads as TGTGCCAGCTCGGGACCTCTGAACACTGAAGCTTTCTTT. It encodes CASSGPLNTEAFF.

This clonotype was seen ten or more times. This rearrangement joins TRBV4-3 to TRBJ2-3, with D possibly TRBD1 on 6 matching bases. V was clipped by 0 bases and J by 6 bases, with 16 bases between them. Per the germline V gene, CDR1 is LGHNA and CDR2 is YSLEER. The CDR3 length is 16 residues. DNA for the CDR3: TGCGCCAGCAGCCAAGATAGGCAGGGGAAGAGGGATACGCAGTATTTT. Encoded protein: CASSQDRQGKRDTQYF.

This clonotype was picked up a small number of times. The chain uses TRBV6-6 and TRBJ2-7; 7 nucleotides align to TRBD1. V lost 2 bases and J lost 2; bases outside the gene matches: 3. The CDR3 has 14 amino acids. In germline, CDR1 is MNHNY, CDR2 SVGAGI (reference sequence). CDR3 DNA: TGTGCCAGCAGTTACACAGGGGTTACCTACGAGCAGTACTTC. This codes for CASSYTGVTYEQYF.

In its sample, this clonotype was seen many times. This chain joins TRBV12-3 or TRBV12-4 and TRBJ1-5, with 10 bases fitting TRBD1. The CDR3 is made up of 15 amino acids. The trim removed 1 base at V and 6 bases at J, leaving 3 bases unmatched. The CDR3 coding sequence is TGTGCCAGCAGTTTAGGGACAGGGGGTGTTCAGCCCCAGCATTTT. This translates into CASSLGTGGVQPQHF.

This clonotype showed up just a few times. The chain combines TRBV29-1 with TRBJ2-3, with TRBD2 matching 10 bases. The V segment lost 3 bases and the J segment 6 bases; nucleotides outside the gene matches: 6. This CDR3 is 14 amino acids long. CDR1 and CDR2 from the germline V gene are SQVTM and ANQGSEA. Here the CDR3 DNA reads TGCAGCGTTGATGGAGCGGGGGGGCTGGATACGCAGTATTTT. It encodes CSVDGAGGLDTQYF.

This chain joins TRBV20-1 and TRBJ1-1, with D uncertain. The CDR3 is made up of 11 amino acids. Per the germline V gene, CDR1 is DFQATT and CDR2 is SNEGSKA (reference sequence). V gave up 3 bases and J gave up 8 bases, with 10 bases separating them. This CDR3 is CSASKAAEAFF. CDR3 bases: TGCAGTGCTAGTAAAGCAGCCGAAGCTTTCTTT.

This clonotype was counted at least ten times. This sequence joins TRBV3-1 and TRBJ2-5, with D uncertain. The germline V gene has CDR1 LGHDT and CDR2 YNNKEL (reference sequence). The CDR3 has 12 residues. V was shortened by 1 base and J by 4 bases, with 4 bases between the two germline ends. The CDR3 protein is CASSQGGETQYF. CDR3 coding DNA: TGTGCCAGCAGCCAAGGGGGAGAGACCCAGTACTTC.

In its sample, this clonotype was seen a few times. CDR3 bases: TGTGCCAGCAGCCGCAGGGGGGGAACATATGGCTACACCTTC. Translation: CASSRRGGTYGYTF. The rearrangement uses TRBV3-1 and TRBJ1-2; 7 bases are shared with TRBD1. Germline values: CDR1 LGHDT, CDR2 YNNKEL (reference sequence). V lost 4 bases and J lost 5; bases outside the gene matches: 7. This CDR3 spans 14 amino acids.

This clonotype has more than one count but fewer than ten. The chain joins TRBV28 to TRBJ2-7, with a possible D match to TRBD1 (5 bases). V gave up 3 bases and J gave up 4 bases, with 16 bases separating them. This CDR3 is built from 15 residues. The germline CDR1 and CDR2 sequences are MDHEN and SYDVKM. For the CDR3, the DNA is TGTGCCAGCAGTTTCCCCCGGCAGGGAAAATACGAGCAGTACTTC. Translation gives CASSFPRQGKYEQYF. Combining the CDR3 with reference TRBV28 and TRBJ2-7 gives the whole variable domain DVKVTQSSRYLVKRTGEKVFLECVQDMDHENMFWYRQDPGLGLRLIYFSYDVKMKEKGDIPEGYSVSREKKERFSLILESASTNQTSMYLCASSFPRQGKYEQYFGPGTRLTVT.

This clonotype was seen repeatedly, ten times or more. The CDR3 region has the DNA TGTGCCATCAGCCCGACAGGGGACAATCAGCCCCAGCATTTT. Protein sequence: CAISPTGDNQPQHF. This chain links TRBV10-3 with TRBJ1-5; 8 nucleotides agree with TRBD1. In germline, CDR1 is ENHRY, CDR2 SYGVKD. This CDR3 region has 14 residues. With 6 bases clipped from V and 3 bases from J, the junction kept 4 bases outside the gene matches.

This clonotype was counted ten times or more. The V and J genes are TRBV12-3 or TRBV12-4 and TRBJ1-1; D gene unclear. Trimming shortened V by 2 bases and J by 8 bases, and 6 bases separated the two germline ends. This CDR3 region has 11 residues. CDR3 nucleotide sequence: TGTGCCAGCAGTTTACGAGAGGAAGCTTTCTTT. Translating gives CASSLREEAFF.

This clonotype was counted many times. The chain combines TRBV12-3 or TRBV12-4 with TRBJ1-2; D call uncertain. CDR3 size: 11 residues. Trimming shortened V by 3 bases and J by 7 bases, and 6 bases separated the two germline ends. DNA for the CDR3: TGTGCCAGCAGTTTCGATGGTGGCTACACCTTC. Its translation: CASSFDGGYTF.

This clonotype was observed many times. The chain employs TRBV7-2 and TRBJ1-1, with D possibly matching TRBD1 (5 bases). The length of the CDR3 is 14 residues. With 2 bases removed from V and 7 bases from J, the gap between germline ends came to 14 bases. Germline V gene data show CDR1 as SGHTA and CDR2 as FQGNSA. The CDR3 is CASSLPQTGYEAFF. The DNA of the CDR3 is TGTGCCAGCAGCTTACCGCAAACAGGATATGAAGCTTTCTTT.

This clonotype was observed a few times. The chain uses TRBV9 and TRBJ2-4; D unclear. V lost 0 bases and J 1 base, leaving 11 bases between the germline ends. The germline V gene has CDR1 SGDLS and CDR2 YYNGEE. This CDR3 region has 16 residues. CDR3 sequence (DNA): TGTGCCAGCAGCGTAGATGTCTTCGGGGCCAAAAACATTCAGTACTTC. Translating gives CASSVDVFGAKNIQYF.